This TCR beta chain was captured in a study of cytomegalovirus exposure and HLA in healthy donors. General observations from the study: Sequencing depth roughly uniform across donors was assumed in presence/absence analyses. TCR beta chains associated with HLA were, in a later analysis, more clonally expanded than equally common others.

Both 60 Vbeta primers and 13 Jbeta primers went into the PCR. TCRdb's table, derived via immunoSEQ multiplex PCR, lists solely in-frame clones and lacks some. The table includes 79,000 or so clones, roughly 73% detected once. Concerning this clone: Its antigen is still unknown.

Trimming at V came to 5 bases and at J to 0 bases, leaving 2 bases not matched to a gene. The CDR3 has 14 residues. Germline values: CDR1 MNHEY, CDR2 SMNVEV (reference sequence). This receptor was identified in a middle-aged woman in good health and CMV-seropositive. The sample was PBMCs. V usage is TRBV27 and J usage is TRBJ1-1, with 8 bases matching TRBD1. CDR3 residues: CASSVTGVNTEAFF. CDR3 DNA sequence: TGTGCCAGCAGTGTGACAGGGGTGAACACTGAAGCTTTCTTT.